This T cell receptor (beta chain) was sequenced in a study of T cell repertoires in cytomegalovirus infection. Across the whole study: HLA-B-restricted CMV epitopes that are well studied were used alongside recently identified HLA-C-restricted ones. Evidence of both CMV infection and a matching HLA type came from public TCR beta signatures.

TCRdb ran MiXCR on the reads and lists one entry per CDR3 protein. The sample has hundreds of thousands of distinct CDR3 sequences, about two fifths seen once. Broader study findings: CMV-specific TCR beta clonotypes restricted by HLA-C were the ones dominating the ex vivo response.

With respect to this clonotype: As yet, its antigen is unknown.

CDR3 length equals 14 residues. Trimming stripped 5 bases from V and 8 bases from J, with 15 bases between. Germline CDR1 is SGHTA and CDR2 is FQGNSA. The sequenced sample was cultured PBMCs, obtained from culture after CMV antigen stimulation. This clonotype originated in a human donor in good health (CMV status not recorded). Some clones in this sample may be carry-over from other donors' samples. The V and J genes are TRBV7-2 and TRBJ1-4; a weak D match, TRBD1 (5 bases). The CDR3 loop reads CASSPRGVKEKLFF. CDR3 nucleotide sequence: TGTGCCAGCAGCCCCCGAGGGGTCAAGGAAAAACTGTTTTTT.